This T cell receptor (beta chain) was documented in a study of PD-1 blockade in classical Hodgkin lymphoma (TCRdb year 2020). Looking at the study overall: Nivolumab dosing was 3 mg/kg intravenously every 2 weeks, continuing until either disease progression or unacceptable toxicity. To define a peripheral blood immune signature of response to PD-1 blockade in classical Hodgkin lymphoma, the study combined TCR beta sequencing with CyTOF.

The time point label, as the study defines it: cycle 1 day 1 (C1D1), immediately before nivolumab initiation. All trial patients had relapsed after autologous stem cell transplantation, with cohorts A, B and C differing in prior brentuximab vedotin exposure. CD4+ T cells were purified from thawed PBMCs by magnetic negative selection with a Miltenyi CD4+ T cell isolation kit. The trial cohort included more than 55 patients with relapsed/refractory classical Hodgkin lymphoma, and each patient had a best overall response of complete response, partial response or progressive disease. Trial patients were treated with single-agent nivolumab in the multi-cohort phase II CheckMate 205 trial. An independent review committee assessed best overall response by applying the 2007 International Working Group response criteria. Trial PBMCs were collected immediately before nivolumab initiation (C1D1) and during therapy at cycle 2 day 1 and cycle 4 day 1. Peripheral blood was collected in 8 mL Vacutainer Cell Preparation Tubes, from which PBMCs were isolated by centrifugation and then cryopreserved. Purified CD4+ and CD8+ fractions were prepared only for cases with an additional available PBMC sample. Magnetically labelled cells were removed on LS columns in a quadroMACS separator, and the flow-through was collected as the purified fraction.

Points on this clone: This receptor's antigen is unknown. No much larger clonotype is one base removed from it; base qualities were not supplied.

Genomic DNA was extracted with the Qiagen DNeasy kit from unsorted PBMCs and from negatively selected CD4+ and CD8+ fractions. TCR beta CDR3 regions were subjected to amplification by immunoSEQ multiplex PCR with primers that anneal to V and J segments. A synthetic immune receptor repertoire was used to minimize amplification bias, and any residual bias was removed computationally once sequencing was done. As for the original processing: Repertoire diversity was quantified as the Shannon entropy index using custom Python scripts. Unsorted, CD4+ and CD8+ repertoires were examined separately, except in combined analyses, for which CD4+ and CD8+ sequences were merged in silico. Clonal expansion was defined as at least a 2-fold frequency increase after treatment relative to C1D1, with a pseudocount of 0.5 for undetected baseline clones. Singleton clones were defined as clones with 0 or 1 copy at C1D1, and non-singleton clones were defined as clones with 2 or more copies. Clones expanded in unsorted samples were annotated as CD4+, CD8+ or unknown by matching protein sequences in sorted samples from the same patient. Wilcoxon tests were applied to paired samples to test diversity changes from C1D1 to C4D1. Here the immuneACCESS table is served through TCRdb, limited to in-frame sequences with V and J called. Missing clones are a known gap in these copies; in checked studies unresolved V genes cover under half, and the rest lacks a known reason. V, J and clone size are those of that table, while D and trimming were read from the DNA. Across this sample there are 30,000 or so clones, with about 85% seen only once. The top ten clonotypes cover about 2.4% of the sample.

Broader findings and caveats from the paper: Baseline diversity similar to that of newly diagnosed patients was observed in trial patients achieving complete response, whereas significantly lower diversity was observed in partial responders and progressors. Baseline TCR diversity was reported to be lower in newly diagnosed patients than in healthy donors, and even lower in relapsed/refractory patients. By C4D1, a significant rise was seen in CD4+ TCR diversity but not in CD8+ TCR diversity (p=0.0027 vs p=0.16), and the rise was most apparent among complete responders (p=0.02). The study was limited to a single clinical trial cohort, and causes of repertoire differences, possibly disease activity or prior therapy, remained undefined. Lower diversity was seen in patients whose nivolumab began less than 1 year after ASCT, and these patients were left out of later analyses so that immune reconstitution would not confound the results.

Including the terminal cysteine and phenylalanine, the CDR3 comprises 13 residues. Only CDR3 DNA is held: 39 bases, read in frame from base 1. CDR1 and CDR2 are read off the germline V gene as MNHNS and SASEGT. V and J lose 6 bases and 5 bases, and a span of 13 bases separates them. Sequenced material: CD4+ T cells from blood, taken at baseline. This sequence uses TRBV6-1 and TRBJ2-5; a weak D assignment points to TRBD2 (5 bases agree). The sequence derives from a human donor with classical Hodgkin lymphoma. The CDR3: CASSERELETQYF. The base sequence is TGTGCCAGCAGCGAACGGGAACTGGAGACCCAGTACTTC.